This T cell receptor (beta chain) was sequenced for a study of post-analysis software for immune sequencing data. Study-wide findings and caveats: Four or five TRBV segments were more frequent in patients than controls; TRBV5-6, TRBV5-1 and TRBV20-1 belonged to this group. Strong co-clustering by F measure was evident for samples that had been prepared in the same batch.

Researchers reported that TCR beta cDNA libraries carried unique molecular identifiers. TCRdb reprocessed the PCR reads via MiXCR and lists one record per CDR3 protein. The sample has roughly 870,000 distinct CDR3 sequences, roughly 50% seen once. J lost 2 bases, V lost 3 bases, and 9 bases had no gene match. The CDR3 length is 15 residues. CDR1 DFQATT and CDR2 SNEGSKA come from the germline V gene (reference sequence). A remark on this clonotype: Antigen: not known.

The sequence was obtained from a girl between 10 and 17 years old with multiple sclerosis. This chain links TRBV20-1 with TRBJ2-7, with 8 bases fitting TRBD2. The sample consisted of blood. The CDR3 DNA reads TGCAGTGCTAGCCTAGGTCTAGCGGGCCCCTACGAGCAGTACTTC. Translated, it gives CSASLGLAGPYEQYF.